The T cell receptor (beta chain) under discussion was sequenced for a study of T cell responses to AZD1222 COVID-19 vaccine. General study points: None of the repertoires were sampled until the peak T cell response had passed. Spike-specific TCR breadth and depth were elevated following two AZD1222 doses. Baseline serostatus was positive in only six AZD1222 recipients.

In regard to this clone: Its antigen remains unknown.

The V gene's germline CDR1 is SGHNT and CDR2 YENEEA. V lost 7 bases, J lost 8 bases, and 14 bases stayed unmatched. The CDR3 is 16 residues long. The data were produced by immunoSEQ multiplex PCR, yet TCRdb's version contains in-frame clones alone and is incomplete. The data show about 110,000 clones, more than 85% seen once. Sequencing was performed on peripheral blood, taken on day 0 of AZD1222 vaccination. This rearrangement joins TRBV11-3 to TRBJ2-1; TRBD2 matches at 10 bases. The sequence was obtained from an adult in good health. CDR3 sequence (DNA): TGTGCCAGCATGCGTCACAGCGGGGGGGTTGGAGATGAGCAGTTCTTC. Its translation is CASMRHSGGVGDEQFF.